These 31 T cell receptor beta chains came from one sample sequenced in a study of T cells expressing NK-cell markers. TCRdb reworked the 5' RACE reads into one entry per CDR3 protein, no DNA. The sample table sets out around 380,000 distinct CDR3 sequences. Sequencing used blood T cells: a sorted CD56 or NKG2C T cell subset, CD4+ or CD8+ T cells, or bulk PBMC T cells (not recorded which). Receptors originate from a woman aged 45 to 65 in good health.

This sequence joins TRBV7-9 and TRBJ2-6; absent DNA, TCRdb's TRBD1 call cannot be checked. Germline V gives CDR1 SEHNR, CDR2 FQNEAQ (reference sequence). This CDR3 contains 18 residues. CDR3 amino acids: CASSYLGARDSGANVLTF. The full variable domain, in which reference TRBV7-9 and TRBJ2-6 provide the parts outside the CDR3, is DTGVSQNPRHKITKRGQNVTFRCDPISEHNRLYWYRQTLGQGPEFLTYFQNEAQLEKSRLLSDRFSAERPKGSFSTLEIQRTEQGDSAMYLCASSYLGARDSGANVLTFGAGSRLTVL.

V usage is TRBV29-1 and J usage is TRBJ2-5; TCRdb outputs TRBD1, but without DNA this stays unchecked. The CDR3 runs 13 residues. CDR1 is SQVTM, CDR2 ANQGSEA, per germline. The CDR3 here is CSVEGTGRETQYF.

The rearrangement links TRBV15 to TRBJ1-3. The CDR3 covers 15 residues. Germline assignment: CDR1 LNHNV and CDR2 YYDKDF (reference sequence). CDR3 protein: CATSRDAGPGNTIYF.

The chain uses TRBV18 and TRBJ2-1. Germline values: CDR1 KGHSH, CDR2 LQKENI. The length of the CDR3 is 16 residues. This CDR3 reads CASSLNQVQGVDEQFF.

V gene TRBV30 combines with J gene TRBJ2-1. The CDR3 runs 13 residues. CDR1 and CDR2 (germline): GTSNPN, SVGIG (reference sequence). Here the CDR3 reads CAWSTNSYNEQFF.

The chain has TRBV6-5 and TRBJ2-1; TCRdb names TRBD1, which stays unverified in the absence of DNA. The CDR3 runs 13 residues. Germline V gene lookup returns CDR1 MNHEY and CDR2 SVGAGI. The CDR3 here is CASSTDRVHEQFF.

The CDR3 region is CSARDDQGLEETQYF. The chain joins TRBV20-1 to TRBJ2-5; checking the TCRdb D call of TRBD2 is not possible without DNA. The CDR3 totals 15 residues. Germline loops: CDR1 DFQATT, CDR2 SNEGSKA (reference sequence).

The chain recombines TRBV4-1 with TRBJ2-1; the TCRdb D gene call, TRBD2, has no DNA to confirm it. Germline CDR1 MGHRA, CDR2 YSYEKL. This CDR3 has 15 residues. CDR3 region: CASSQGLAGFGEQFF.

This chain links TRBV27 with TRBJ1-5; the TCRdb call, TRBD1, lacks DNA for checking. Germline V gene data show CDR1 as MNHEY and CDR2 as SMNVEV (reference sequence). The CDR3 spans 14 residues. The chain's CDR3 is CASQQGDRNQPQHF.

The J gene is TRBJ2-2, the V gene TRBV24-1; checking the TCRdb D call of TRBD1 is not possible without DNA. Germline assignment: CDR1 KGHDR and CDR2 SFDVKD. CDR3 length equals 16 residues. CDR3 sequence reads: CATSDVRGANTGELFF.

This chain uses TRBV10-1 with TRBJ2-1; TCRdb reports TRBD2, a call that lacks DNA to check it against. Per germline, CDR1 WNHNN and CDR2 SYGVQD (reference sequence). The CDR3 is made up of 14 amino acids. The CDR3 reads CASSENAGASEQFF.

The chain has TRBV28 and TRBJ2-5. The CDR3 has 11 amino acids. CDR1 MDHEN and CDR2 SYDVKM come from the germline V gene. CDR3 sequence: CATGPVETQYF.

The chain links TRBV4-1 to TRBJ2-1; TCRdb outputs TRBD2, but without DNA this stays unchecked. This CDR3 region has 18 residues. Germline V gene data show CDR1 as MGHRA and CDR2 as YSYEKL. CDR3 sequence reads: CASSLSGSSGSPWNEQFF.

This CDR3 reads CASNLGTASTDTQYF. The V call is TRBV28, the J call TRBJ2-3; TCRdb's D call, TRBD1, is unchecked because there is no DNA. Germline V gene sequence: CDR1 MDHEN, CDR2 SYDVKM. The CDR3 has 15 residues.

The genes are TRBV3-1 and TRBJ2-1; TCRdb outputs TRBD2, but without DNA this stays unchecked. Looked up from germline, CDR1 is LGHDT and CDR2 is YNNKEL (reference sequence). This CDR3 region has 16 residues. CDR3 loop: CASSPFVSGSDDEQFF.

V gene TRBV5-1 combines with J gene TRBJ2-1. In germline, CDR1 is SGHRS, CDR2 YFSETQ. The CDR3 is made up of 13 amino acids. The CDR3 here is CASRPNNYNEQFF. The whole variable domain, filled in from reference TRBV5-1 and TRBJ2-1, reads KAGVTQTPRYLIKTRGQQVTLSCSPISGHRSVSWYQQTPGQGLQFLFEYFSETQRNKGNFPGRFSGRQFSNSRSEMNVSTLELGDSALYLCASRPNNYNEQFFGPGTRLTVL.

The chain uses TRBV11-2 and TRBJ2-5. This CDR3 spans 14 amino acids. Germline V lookup: CDR1 SGHAT, CDR2 FQNNGV. The CDR3 spells CASSYHVGQETQYF.

This chain links TRBV7-6 with TRBJ2-5; the TCRdb call, TRBD1, lacks DNA for checking. Per germline, CDR1 SGHVS and CDR2 FNYEAQ. The CDR3 has 15 residues. CDR3 region: CASSLAPGGQETQYF.

This chain links TRBV7-2 with TRBJ2-7. CDR3 length: 11 residues. Germline V gives CDR1 SGHTA, CDR2 FQGNSA. The CDR3 loop reads CASSLWTGQYF.

The rearrangement uses TRBV12-3 or TRBV12-4 and TRBJ2-1. CDR3 size: 12 residues. The CDR3 protein is CASSRRDNEQFF.

The V call is TRBV30, the J call TRBJ1-1. The CDR3 contains 14 residues. Looked up from germline, CDR1 is GTSNPN and CDR2 is SVGIG (reference sequence). CDR3 in amino acids: CAWSKGLTGTEAFF.

This chain uses TRBV4-2 with TRBJ2-5; TCRdb indicates TRBD2, and absent DNA this call remains unverified. From germline, CDR1 is LGHNA and CDR2 YNFKEQ. This CDR3 spans 18 amino acids. The CDR3 reads CASSQDGQFSGSVETQYF.

The chain employs TRBV29-1 and TRBJ1-5; with no DNA, the TCRdb D assignment of TRBD1 cannot be verified. The CDR3 runs to 13 residues. Germline lookup yields CDR1 SQVTM and CDR2 ANQGSEA. This CDR3 reads CSVSDSNNQPQHF.

The V and J genes are TRBV20-1 and TRBJ2-1; the D gene TCRdb calls, TRBD1, cannot be checked with no DNA. Germline V gene lookup returns CDR1 DFQATT and CDR2 SNEGSKA (reference sequence). The CDR3 runs 16 residues. CDR3 in amino acids: CSADARGTEGSNEQFF.

The genes are TRBV6-5 and TRBJ2-2; TCRdb names TRBD1, which stays unverified in the absence of DNA. Germline CDR1 MNHEY, CDR2 SVGAGI. The CDR3 covers 16 residues. The CDR3 sequence: CASTRQGFWSGGELFF.

V gene TRBV6-5 combines with J gene TRBJ1-1; no DNA is available, so the TRBD1 call from TCRdb remains unchecked. Looked up from germline, CDR1 is MNHEY and CDR2 is SVGAGI. The CDR3 consists of 17 residues. CDR3 residues: CASSLGQGADMNTEAFF.

The V call is TRBV4-1, the J call TRBJ1-4; TCRdb's D gene call, TRBD1, goes unchecked for lack of DNA. CDR1 and CDR2 (germline): MGHRA, YSYEKL. The CDR3 is 15 amino acids. The chain's CDR3 is CASSHGAATNEKLFF.

This chain's CDR3 is CATSDSRGRQPLNEQFF. J is TRBJ2-1 and V is TRBV24-1; with no DNA, the TCRdb D assignment of TRBD1 cannot be verified. Germline V lookup: CDR1 KGHDR, CDR2 SFDVKD. The CDR3 runs to 17 residues.

V and J are TRBV7-6 and TRBJ2-3; with no DNA, the TCRdb D assignment of TRBD1 cannot be verified. From germline, CDR1 is SGHVS and CDR2 FNYEAQ. CDR3 length: 16 amino acids. This CDR3 reads CASSPPRGRFMDTQYF.

The rearrangement joins TRBV12-3 or TRBV12-4 to TRBJ2-3. This CDR3 is built from 15 residues. This CDR3 reads CASSSGYYSTDTQYF.

The V gene is TRBV6-5, the J gene TRBJ2-2; TCRdb picks TRBD1, but there is no DNA to check that call. This CDR3 is 14 amino acids long. CDR1 MNHEY and CDR2 SVGAGI come from the germline V gene. This CDR3 is CASTQGGAGGELFF.